This T cell receptor (beta chain) was obtained from a study of T cell responses to AZD1222 COVID-19 vaccine. Study-wide results and caveats: With dominance at 160-218 and 743-854, vaccine-associated CD4 TCRs spanned spike.

Analysis merged second doses at about 4 or about 12 weeks. Germline V gives CDR1 SSHAT, CDR2 FNYEAQ (reference sequence). The CDR3 is 13 residues long. The assay was immunoSEQ multiplex PCR, and TCRdb's table has in-frame clones only and misses some. The table records 120,000 to 150,000 clones, about 90% of them present only once. This clone was observed once. As yet, its antigen is unknown. The junction does not match germline at one end; this may be a read error. This receptor was taken from an adult who received the AZD1222 COVID-19 vaccine. The chain employs TRBV7-7 and TRBJ2-1; TRBD1 might be the D (6 bases). This material consisted of peripheral blood, taken 28 days after the second AZD1222 dose. The CDR3 DNA follows: TGTGCTAGCAGCTTAGGACAGAACGGTGAGCAGTTCTTC. Translating gives CASSLGQNGEQFF.